These T cell receptor beta chains were read from a single sample in a study of T-cell reconstitution after alpha-beta-depleted transplantation in children. TCRdb fed the PCR reads into MiXCR, producing one record per CDR3 protein. The sample has 65,000 to 85,000 distinct CDR3 sequences, approximately 11% seen once. Sequencing used PBMCs, obtained before TCRalphabeta/CD19-depleted stem cell transplant. These receptors all come from a boy aged 10-17 years with acute myeloid leukemia, due to receive a stem cell transplant. Both conserved end residues are part of each CDR3. D genes are given only for firm matches. Only part of the rows carry a size: once, few, many, or a class if the clone is expanded.

j_gene,d_gene,abundance,v_gene,CDR3nt,CDR3aa
TRBJ1-6,.,many,TRBV6-2/TRBV6-3,TGTGCCAGCAGGGTGCCAGAGCTCTATAATTCACCCCTCCACTTT,CASRVPELYNSPLHF
TRBJ2-3,.,many,TRBV7-9,TGTGCCAGCAGCTTCGGGACAAGCACAGATACGCAGTATTTT,CASSFGTSTDTQYF
TRBJ2-7,.,many,TRBV18,TGTGCCAGCTCGCTTGGGGCGGGGAGTTCCTACGAGCAGTACTTC,CASSLGAGSSYEQYF
TRBJ1-3,.,many,TRBV21-1,TGTGCCAGCAGCAAAGCTCCGGGTTTAGGAAACACCATATATTTT,CASSKAPGLGNTIYF
TRBJ1-1,.,many,TRBV5-6,TGTGCCAGCAGCTTGGTAGCAGGACCGGCTCGCGAAGCTTTCTTT,CASSLVAGPAREAFF
TRBJ2-1,.,few,TRBV4-2,TGTGCCAGCAGCCCCGAATCGGAATTTCTAGGGGGGGACCAGAGCTCCTACAATGAGCAGTTCTTC,CASSPESEFLGGDQSSYNEQFF
TRBJ2-4,.,many,TRBV12-3/TRBV12-4,TGTGCCAGCAGTTTAGGTGCTAGTCTTTCCATTCAGTACTTC,CASSLGASLSIQYF
TRBJ1-5,.,many,TRBV7-9,TGTGCCAGCAGCTTAGGGGCAGGGAATCAGCCCCAGCATTTT,CASSLGAGNQPQHF
TRBJ2-5,.,many,TRBV5-1,TGCGCCAGCAAGAATTCAGGGCAAGAGACCCAGTACTTC,CASKNSGQETQYF
TRBJ1-1,.,many,TRBV27,TGTGCCAGCAGAGAGACCGCGATCGGGGCTGAAGCTTTCTTT,CASRETAIGAEAFF
TRBJ1-3,.,.,TRBV13,TGTGCCAGCAGCTTAATTGGAGGGGCTGGAAACACCATATATTTT,CASSLIGGAGNTIYF
TRBJ2-1,TRBD2,many,TRBV9,TGTGCCAGCAGCCCTAGAATGTCGAGCGGGAGAATCCATGAGCAGTTCTTC,CASSPRMSSGRIHEQFF
TRBJ2-5,TRBD1,.,TRBV7-3,TGTGCCAGCAGCTCGTATAACAGGGGTGTGGAGACCCAGTACTTC,CASSSYNRGVETQYF
TRBJ2-7,TRBD2,many,TRBV6-1,TGTGCCAGCAGATTCCACCTCGGAGCGGGAGGTTTCTCCTACGAGCAGTACTTC,CASRFHLGAGGFSYEQYF
TRBJ1-4,.,many,TRBV27,TGTGCCAGCAGTATCCAGCGGACGGGGAGCCTTGGTAATGAAAAACTGTTTTTT,CASSIQRTGSLGNEKLFF
TRBJ2-3,TRBD1,many,TRBV4-1,TGCGCCAGCAGCCAAGGAGGACAGGGGAGCGGGACGCAGTATTTT,CASSQGGQGSGTQYF
TRBJ1-1,TRBD1,many,TRBV7-2,TGTGCCAGCACAGGGGGCGGAATAACTGAAGCTTTCTTT,CASTGGGITEAFF
TRBJ2-2,TRBD1,many,TRBV20-1,TGCAGTGCTCAGGGGGTTGTGAGTACCGGGGAGCTGTTTTTT,CSAQGVVSTGELFF
TRBJ2-5,.,many,TRBV15,TGTGCCACCAGCAGAGACAGGACACAAGAGACCCAGTACTTC,CATSRDRTQETQYF
TRBJ1-5,TRBD1,many,TRBV7-8,TGTGCCAGCAGCTCGCGGACAGGGGGGACGGGGCAGCCCCAGCATTTT,CASSSRTGGTGQPQHF
TRBJ1-2,TRBD1,many,TRBV4-3,TGCGCCAGCAGCCAAGAAACAGGGACAGGTTACACCTTC,CASSQETGTGYTF
TRBJ1-5,TRBD1,many,TRBV7-8,TGTGCCAGCAGCTGGGGGACAGGGCCACATAGCAATCAGCCCCAGCATTTT,CASSWGTGPHSNQPQHF
TRBJ2-7,.,many,TRBV6-1,TGTGCCAGCAGTGCCTATCGGGGCAGTTCCTACGAGCAGTACTTC,CASSAYRGSSYEQYF
TRBJ2-1,TRBD2,many,TRBV6-5,TGTGCCAGCAGCCGGACTAGAGGGAATGAGCAGTTCTTC,CASSRTRGNEQFF
TRBJ2-7,.,.,TRBV12-2,TGTGCAAGTCGCTGGGGGACAGGGGACGAGCAGTACTTC,CASRWGTGDEQYF
TRBJ2-1,TRBD2,.,TRBV12-3/TRBV12-4,TGTGCCAGCCGCGGACTAGCGGGAGGCATCAATGAGCAGTTCTTC,CASRGLAGGINEQFF
TRBJ2-1,.,few,TRBV3-1,TGTGCCAGCAGCCAAGATTTGGCAGGGAGAATCTACAATGAGCAGTTCTTC,CASSQDLAGRIYNEQFF
TRBJ2-4,TRBD2,many,TRBV15,TGTGCCACCAGCAGAGAGAAAGGGAGGGGAGTAGACATTCAGTACTTC,CATSREKGRGVDIQYF
TRBJ2-1,TRBD2,many,TRBV29-1,TGCAGCGTTACCCGTAGGGTAGCGGGGGCCTACAATGAGCAGTTCTTC,CSVTRRVAGAYNEQFF
TRBJ2-5,.,.,TRBV20-1,TGCAGTGCGAGTTGGGTTGAAGAGACCCAGTACTTC,CSASWVEETQYF
TRBJ2-5,.,many,TRBV20-1,TGCAGTGCTAGCACTGCGGAAAGTTTGCGGGAGACCCAGTACTTC,CSASTAESLRETQYF
TRBJ1-1,.,many,TRBV5-1,TGCGCCAGCAGCGCAGCGACAGCGAACACTGAAGCTTTCTTT,CASSAATANTEAFF
TRBJ2-7,TRBD2,many,TRBV15,TGTGCCACCAGCATCCCGCCTAAGCGGGAGGCCGTCTACGAGCAGTACTTC,CATSIPPKREAVYEQYF
TRBJ2-5,TRBD2,many,TRBV20-1,TGCAGTGCTAGGCAGACTAGCGGGAGGGCCAGAGCCCAGTACTTC,CSARQTSGRARAQYF
TRBJ2-2,TRBD2,many,TRBV3-1,TGTGCCAGCAGCCAAAGAGGCGGGGGGGCTACCGGGGAGCTGTTTTTT,CASSQRGGGATGELFF
TRBJ2-5,TRBD1,many,TRBV18,TGTGCCAGCTCACCAAGGTTTGGACAGGGGTCCGGGACGGAGACCCAGTACTTC,CASSPRFGQGSGTETQYF
TRBJ2-5,TRBD2,many,TRBV7-8,TGTGCCAGCAGCTTGGGGACTAGCGGTGTTTATATAGAGACCCAGTACTTC,CASSLGTSGVYIETQYF
TRBJ2-3,.,many,TRBV7-9,TGTGCCAGCAGCCCCGAGGCAGGGCCAAGGGATACGCAGTATTTT,CASSPEAGPRDTQYF
TRBJ1-4,.,few,TRBV7-6,TGTGCCAGCAGCTTCACGGGTGGTGAAAAACTGTTTTTT,CASSFTGGEKLFF
TRBJ1-2,.,many,TRBV18,TGTGCCAGCTCACTATATACGACCGACTATGGCTACACCTTC,CASSLYTTDYGYTF
TRBJ2-2,.,many,TRBV5-1,TGCGCCAGCCGCTTTGCCGGGGGAGGTACCGGGGAGCTGTTTTTT,CASRFAGGGTGELFF
TRBJ2-1,TRBD2,many,TRBV24-1,TGTGCCACCAGTGATGCCTTACCGCGGGAGGGCCGCAATGAGCAGTTCTTC,CATSDALPREGRNEQFF
TRBJ2-3,.,many,TRBV7-9,TGTGCCAGCAGCCCCCACGTCGTCGCATCCACAGATACGCAGTATTTT,CASSPHVVASTDTQYF
TRBJ2-3,.,many,TRBV10-3,TGTGCCATCGGCCTGCGGGGGCCTAGCACAGATACGCAGTATTTT,CAIGLRGPSTDTQYF
TRBJ2-1,TRBD2,few,TRBV5-1,TGCGCCAGCAGCTTGGGACTAGCGGCGACCAATGAGCAGTTCTTC,CASSLGLAATNEQFF
TRBJ2-7,TRBD2,many,TRBV6-2/TRBV6-3,TGTGCCAGCAGCGCGGCGAGCGGGAGGGCCTACGAGCAGTACTTC,CASSAASGRAYEQYF
TRBJ1-1,.,once,TRBV3-1,TGTGCCAGCAGCCCCTTGGGGTACACTGAAGCTTTCTTT,CASSPLGYTEAFF
TRBJ1-1,.,few,TRBV3-1,TGTGCCAGCAGCCACCGATCTGAGTACACTGAAGCTTTCTTT,CASSHRSEYTEAFF
TRBJ2-1,TRBD2,many,TRBV11-2,TGTGCCAGCAGCTTAGTTCGGCTAGCGGGAGGTAGGAAGAATGAGCAGTTCTTC,CASSLVRLAGGRKNEQFF